The sequence of this T cell receptor (beta chain) was determined in a study of cytomegalovirus exposure and HLA in healthy donors. Findings and caveats of the study: Presence/absence analyses rested on an assumption that sequencing depth was roughly uniform across donors.

PCR amplification relied on 60 Vbeta primers (plus 13 Jbeta primers). Profiled with immunoSEQ multiplex PCR; TCRdb holds only in-frame clones, not every one. The listing records about 200,000 clones. Comments on this clone: The antigen is not known.

Germline V gives CDR1 LNHDA, CDR2 SQIVND (reference sequence). Trimming left V 5 bases short and J 4 bases short, with 15 bases between. This CDR3 contains 15 residues. The sequence was obtained from a girl aged 2-10 years in good health and CMV-seropositive. Sequenced input: PBMCs. The rearrangement joins TRBV19 to TRBJ1-5, with D possibly matching TRBD1 (5 bases). CDR3 sequence: CASSARQRDNQPQHF. The CDR3 DNA reads TGTGCCAGTAGTGCCAGACAGCGTGATAATCAGCCCCAGCATTTT.